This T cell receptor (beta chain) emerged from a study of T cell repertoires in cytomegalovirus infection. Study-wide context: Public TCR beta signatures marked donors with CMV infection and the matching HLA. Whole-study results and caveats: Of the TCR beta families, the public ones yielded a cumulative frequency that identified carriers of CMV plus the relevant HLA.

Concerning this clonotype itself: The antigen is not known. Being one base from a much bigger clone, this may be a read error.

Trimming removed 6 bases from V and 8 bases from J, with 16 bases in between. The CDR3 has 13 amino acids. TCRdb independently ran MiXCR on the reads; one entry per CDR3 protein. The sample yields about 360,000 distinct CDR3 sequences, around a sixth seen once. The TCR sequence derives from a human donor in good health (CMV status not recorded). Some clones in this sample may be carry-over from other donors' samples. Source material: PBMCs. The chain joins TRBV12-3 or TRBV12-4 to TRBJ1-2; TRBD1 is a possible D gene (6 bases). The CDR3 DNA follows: TGTGCCAGCAGCTCAATCGGACAGCGCGGCTACACCTTC. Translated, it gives CASSSIGQRGYTF.